These T cell receptor beta chains were read from a single sample in a study of T cells in Graves' hyperthyroidism and ophthalmopathy. TCRdb itself ran the multiplex PCR reads through MiXCR, one entry per CDR3 protein. This sample carries about 300,000 distinct CDR3 sequences, about 19% of them seen once, and the ten largest clones take under 45%. The sequencing input was blood. These receptors all stem from a man in his fifties or sixties with Graves' ophthalmopathy. CDR3s include the opening cysteine and the closing phenylalanine or tryptophan. The order of the fields is D gene, V gene, J gene, clone size, CDR3 protein, CDR3 DNA. A D gene is named only where the DNA matches it firmly. Not every row has a clone size; where given, it reads once, few, many or a size class.

>-|TRBV24-1|TRBJ2-7|few
CATSEGGPLYEQYF
TGTGCCACCTCTGAAGGAGGGCCGCTATACGAGCAGTACTTC
>TRBD2|TRBV11-2|TRBJ2-1|many
CASSGNSGGLAGVRGEQFF
TGTGCCAGCAGCGGAAACAGTGGCGGACTAGCGGGAGTTAGGGGTGAGCAGTTCTTC
>TRBD1|TRBV19|TRBJ2-1|-
CASSNPGQPPYNEQFF
TGTGCCAGTAGTAATCCGGGACAGCCTCCCTACAATGAGCAGTTCTTC
>-|TRBV20-1|TRBJ1-1|many
CSARATGSNTEAFF
TGCAGTGCTAGAGCCACAGGGAGCAACACTGAAGCTTTCTTT
>TRBD2|TRBV5-1|TRBJ2-7|many
CASSLTSGSSYEQYF
TGTGCCAGCAGCCTAACTAGCGGGAGCTCCTACGAGCAGTACTTC
>-|TRBV5-1|TRBJ2-3|-
CASRGADTQYF
TGCGCCAGCCGGGGAGCAGATACGCAGTATTTT
>TRBD1|TRBV9|TRBJ1-4|once
CASSVGQGAGEKLFF
TGTGCCAGCAGCGTAGGACAGGGGGCTGGTGAAAAACTGTTTTTT
>-|TRBV7-9|TRBJ2-1|-
CASSASGTSGNEQFF
TGTGCCAGCAGTGCTTCCGGGACGTCCGGAAATGAGCAGTTCTTC
>-|TRBV7-9|TRBJ2-7|few
CASSFGGTIEQYF
TGTGCCAGCAGCTTCGGGGGAACAATCGAGCAGTACTTC
>-|TRBV5-5|TRBJ1-2|few
CASSFTGVRDTF
TGTGCCAGCAGCTTTACAGGTGTAAGGGACACCTTC
>TRBD1|TRBV6-2/TRBV6-3|TRBJ1-3|-
CASSGDSGGNTIYF
TGTGCCAGCAGTGGGGACAGTGGAGGAAACACCATATATTTT
>-|TRBV5-4|TRBJ2-3|-
CASSRYRTSTDTQYF
TGTGCCAGCAGCCGATACAGAACTAGCACAGATACGCAGTATTTT
>TRBD1|TRBV9|TRBJ1-2|few
CASSARDSYGYTF
TGTGCCAGCAGCGCAAGGGACAGCTATGGCTACACCTTC
>-|TRBV30|TRBJ2-3|many
CAWSRRATSTDTQYF
TGTGCCTGGAGTCGGAGGGCCACTAGCACAGATACGCAGTATTTT
>-|TRBV11-2|TRBJ2-2|many
CASSYPTGTITGELFF
TGTGCCAGCAGCTACCCGACGGGAACAATAACCGGGGAGCTGTTTTTT
>-|TRBV5-1|TRBJ2-7|many
CASSLDPGTYEQYF
TGCGCCAGCAGCTTGGATCCAGGGACCTACGAGCAGTACTTC
>-|TRBV14|TRBJ2-5|-
CASSHQETYQETQYF
TGTGCCAGCAGCCACCAGGAGACCTACCAAGAGACCCAGTACTTC
>TRBD1|TRBV29-1|TRBJ1-2|many
CSVRYWAGGMVYGYTF
TGCAGCGTTCGGTATTGGGCAGGGGGTATGGTCTATGGCTACACCTTC
>-|TRBV2|TRBJ1-4|few
CASSSDSATNEKLFF
TGTGCCAGCAGCTCCGACAGTGCAACTAATGAAAAACTGTTTTTT
>-|TRBV20-1|TRBJ2-5|many
CSASRWESRETQYF
TGCAGTGCTAGTCGGTGGGAGTCTCGAGAGACCCAGTACTTC
>-|TRBV20-1|TRBJ2-7|-
CSARVVNGPNEQYF
TGCAGTGCTAGAGTCGTTAACGGCCCGAACGAGCAGTACTTC
>TRBD1|TRBV5-6|TRBJ1-5|-
CASSWGGQAYQPQHF
TGTGCCAGCAGCTGGGGGGGACAGGCGTATCAGCCCCAGCATTTT
>-|TRBV6-1|TRBJ1-2|-
CASSEMSILSGYTF
TGTGCCAGCAGTGAAATGAGCATCCTTAGCGGCTACACCTTC
>-|TRBV3-1|TRBJ2-7|few
CASSPPRAEGVGEQYF
TGTGCCAGCAGCCCTCCCCGTGCGGAGGGGGTAGGGGAGCAGTACTTC
>-|TRBV27|TRBJ1-6|-
CASSLWQNNNSPLHF
TGTGCCAGCAGTTTATGGCAGAACAATAATTCACCCCTCCACTTT
>TRBD1|TRBV25-1|TRBJ1-5|once
CASSGQGAPNQPQHF
TGTGCCAGCAGTGGACAGGGGGCGCCCAATCAGCCCCAGCATTTT
>TRBD2|TRBV28|TRBJ2-5|many
CASTYSGSETQYF
TGTGCCAGCACCTACAGCGGGAGTGAGACCCAGTACTTC
>-|TRBV7-8|TRBJ2-3|few
CASTLLLDDTDTQYF
TGTGCCAGCACCCTATTGCTCGACGACACAGATACGCAGTATTTT
>-|TRBV28|TRBJ1-5|many
CASSLNQPQHF
TGTGCCAGCAGTTTAAATCAGCCCCAGCATTTT
>-|TRBV12-3/TRBV12-4|TRBJ2-6|-
CASSGGPVGANVLTF
TGTGCCAGCAGTGGGGGGCCGGTCGGGGCCAACGTCCTGACTTTC
>TRBD1|TRBV28|TRBJ2-2|-
CASSLQGAFGELFF
TGTGCCAGCAGTTTACAGGGGGCATTCGGGGAGCTGTTTTTT
>TRBD1|TRBV5-1|TRBJ2-7|few
CASSLDRGGDEQYF
TGCGCCAGCAGCTTGGACAGGGGTGGGGACGAGCAGTACTTC
>TRBD1|TRBV20-1|TRBJ2-7|-
CSARATGTGGHEQYF
TGCAGTGCTAGAGCTACCGGGACAGGGGGCCACGAGCAGTACTTC
>-|TRBV7-2|TRBJ2-3|-
CASRFTSGRTQYF
TGTGCCAGCAGATTTACCAGCGGAAGGACGCAGTATTTT
>-|TRBV4-2|TRBJ2-6|few
CASSQARSGANVLTF
TGTGCCAGCAGCCAAGCCCGCTCTGGGGCCAACGTCCTGACTTTC
>TRBD2|TRBV20-1|TRBJ2-2|-
CSARTRTSTGELFF
TGCAGTGCTAGAACACGGACTAGCACCGGGGAGCTGTTTTTT
>TRBD2|TRBV27|TRBJ2-1|-
CATSGTSGGSSYNEQFF
TGTGCCACCTCGGGGACTAGCGGGGGAAGCTCCTACAATGAGCAGTTCTTC
>-|TRBV18|TRBJ2-5|-
CASSPAAGQQETQYF
TGTGCCAGCTCACCCGCGGCCGGGCAGCAAGAGACCCAGTACTTC
>-|TRBV13|TRBJ2-3|many
CASSLRMSTDTQYF
TGTGCCAGCAGCTTACGTATGAGCACAGATACGCAGTATTTT
>TRBD2|TRBV7-3|TRBJ2-1|-
CASSLLAGGDGEQFF
TGTGCCAGCAGCTTACTAGCGGGAGGAGACGGAGAGCAGTTCTTC
>TRBD2|TRBV6-2/TRBV6-3|TRBJ2-7|few
CASSPGGVYEQYF
TGTGCCAGCAGTCCGGGGGGAGTCTACGAGCAGTACTTC
>-|TRBV7-8|TRBJ2-5|many
CASSLAAGGETQYF
TGTGCCAGCAGCTTAGCCGCAGGGGGGGAGACCCAGTACTTC
>-|TRBV28|TRBJ1-6|few
CASSFILNSPLHF
TGTGCCAGCAGTTTTATACTTAATTCACCCCTCCACTTT
>TRBD2|TRBV3-1|TRBJ2-1|few
CASSQEGLAGRHEQFF
TGTGCCAGCAGCCAAGAAGGGCTAGCGGGACGCCATGAGCAGTTCTTC
>-|TRBV13|TRBJ1-4|few
CASSSRGGNEKLFF
TGTGCCAGCTCATCCCGAGGGGGGAATGAAAAACTGTTTTTT
>-|TRBV6-2/TRBV6-3|TRBJ2-1|-
CASSYSLNGLRNEQFF
TGTGCCAGCAGTTACTCGTTGAACGGGTTACGGAATGAGCAGTTCTTC
>-|TRBV9|TRBJ1-3|many
CASSGQVSGNTIYF
TGTGCCAGCAGCGGTCAGGTGTCTGGAAACACCATATATTTT
>-|TRBV28|TRBJ2-7|many
CASSFLILGTVSYEQYF
TGTGCCAGCAGTTTTCTTATATTAGGGACCGTCTCCTACGAGCAGTACTTC
>-|TRBV6-1|TRBJ1-2|many
CASTHHYGYTF
TGTGCCAGCACCCACCATTATGGCTACACCTTC
>TRBD2|TRBV3-1|TRBJ2-5|many
CASSQGIAGNQETQYF
TGTGCCAGCAGCCAAGGGATAGCGGGGAACCAAGAGACCCAGTACTTC
>-|TRBV28|TRBJ2-5|many
CASSPFEAGPVGETQYF
TGTGCCAGCAGCCCGTTTGAAGCAGGACCCGTGGGGGAGACCCAGTACTTC
>TRBD1|TRBV28|TRBJ2-7|many
CASSPGQVLWAQYF
TGTGCCAGCAGTCCGGGACAGGTCCTTTGGGCGCAGTACTTC
>TRBD1|TRBV2|TRBJ1-6|many
CASSDRVDSPLHF
TGTGCCAGCTCCGACAGGGTCGATTCACCCCTCCACTTT
>-|TRBV25-1|TRBJ1-2|-
CASSDDYRANYGYTF
TGTGCCAGCAGTGACGACTACAGGGCTAACTATGGCTACACCTTC
>TRBD2|TRBV20-1|TRBJ2-1|many
CSARLAGGLRSYNEQFF
TGCAGTGCAAGACTAGCGGGAGGGCTCCGCTCCTACAATGAGCAGTTCTTC
>TRBD2|TRBV5-1|TRBJ2-3|many
CASSAAGTSKADTQYF
TGCGCCAGCAGCGCCGCCGGGACTAGCAAGGCAGATACGCAGTATTTT
>-|TRBV3-1|TRBJ2-2|-
CASSQFEWWSTGELFF
TGTGCCAGCAGCCAATTTGAGTGGTGGAGCACCGGGGAGCTGTTTTTT